These 21 T cell receptor beta chains share one sample of origin, sequenced in a study of shared clonotypes between healthy human individuals (dated by TCRdb to about 2020). The library was obtained by the immunoSEQ multiplex PCR assay. The table was pulled from immuneACCESS by TCRdb, which kept in-frame rearrangements only. Such tables lose some clones; where checked, under half of the loss comes from unresolved V genes, and the rest has no known cause. Recorded for this sample are 950,000 to 1,100,000 clones; about 80% of them occurred a single time. Of the sample, 0.55% to 0.7% falls within the top ten clones. Sequenced: memory CD4+ T cells from PBMCs. The cell subset or site label for this specimen denotes: CD45RA-negative fraction. These receptors were taken from a man aged 18-30 years in good health. Some clones in this sample may be carry-over from other donors' samples.

CDR3 protein: CASRRDFGPSQPQHF. CDR3 nucleotides: TGTGCCAGTAGGAGGGATTTCGGCCCCAGTCAGCCCCAGCATTTT. This chain joins TRBV19 and TRBJ1-5; D remains ambiguous. CDR1 and CDR2 (germline): LNHDA, SQIVND (reference sequence). There are 15 residues in the CDR3. With 6 bases removed from V and 6 bases from J, the gap between germline ends came to 18 bases.

CDR3 DNA: TGTGCCAGCTCAGATGGGCCCCTCGGAGCTTTCTTT. Protein product: CASSDGPLGAFF. The chain recombines TRBV18 with TRBJ1-1; D not certain. Trimming shortened V by 5 bases and J by 10 bases, and 14 bases separated the two germline ends. Germline V gene sequence: CDR1 KGHSH, CDR2 LQKENI. The CDR3 totals 12 residues. The full variable domain, rest sourced from reference TRBV18 and TRBJ1-1, is NAGVMQNPRHLVRRRGQEARLRCSPMKGHSHVYWYRQLPEEGLKFMVYLQKENIIDESGMPKERFSAEFPKEGPSILRIQQVVRGDSAAYFCASSDGPLGAFFGQGTRLTVV.

The chain recombines TRBV5-3 with TRBJ1-3; D gene ambiguous. TRBV5-3 is noted as an ORF with a role that remains uncertain. The CDR3 runs to 18 residues. The ends were cut back, 3 bases at V and 3 bases at J, with 22 bases in the middle. CDR3 DNA: TGTGCCAGAAGCTCGGGGTTCTCCCTCATGGGATATGGAAACACCATATATTTT. Translated, it gives CARSSGFSLMGYGNTIYF.

The rearrangement joins TRBV5-1 to TRBJ1-1; no firm D call. Germline-derived CDR1 and CDR2 are SGHRS and YFSETQ. Deletions cut 1 base from V and 4 bases from J, with 11 bases between. This CDR3 has 14 residues. CDR3 residues: CASSLPGKGTEAFF. The CDR3 DNA is TGCGCCAGCAGCTTGCCCGGGAAGGGCACTGAAGCTTTCTTT. Together with reference TRBV5-1 and TRBJ1-1, the CDR3 gives the full variable domain: KAGVTQTPRYLIKTRGQQVTLSCSPISGHRSVSWYQQTPGQGLQFLFEYFSETQRNKGNFPGRFSGRQFSNSRSEMNVSTLELGDSALYLCASSLPGKGTEAFFGQGTRLTVV.

The rearrangement uses TRBV6-1 and TRBJ1-5; D might be TRBD1 (5 bases). V lost 2 bases and J 5 bases, leaving 13 bases between the germline ends. CDR1 and CDR2 from the germline V gene are MNHNS and SASEGT. CDR3 size: 15 residues. The CDR3 protein is CASSEPIRVYQPQHF. The CDR3 DNA follows: TGTGCCAGCAGTGAACCGATCAGGGTTTATCAGCCCCAGCATTTT.

The chain joins TRBV20-1 to TRBJ1-1; weak D call: TRBD1 (5 bases). Trimming pared 0 bases from V and 11 bases from J, leaving 10 bases between. The CDR3 contains 11 residues. CDR1 is DFQATT and CDR2 is SNEGSKA in the germline V gene (reference sequence). Here the CDR3 DNA reads TGCAGTGCTAGAGATAGGGGACTGGCTTTCTTT. It encodes CSARDRGLAFF.

The chain joins TRBV5-1 to TRBJ2-2; weak D call: TRBD2 (5 bases). CDR3 length equals 15 residues. Germline V gene sequence: CDR1 SGHRS, CDR2 YFSETQ. Trimming shortened V by 3 bases and J by 5 bases, and 14 bases separated the two germline ends. The CDR3 DNA reads as TGCGCCAGCAGCTCCGACTACCAACCAACCGGGGAGCTGTTTTTT. Translated, it gives CASSSDYQPTGELFF.

V usage is TRBV27 and J usage is TRBJ1-1; D call uncertain. Per the germline V gene, CDR1 is MNHEY and CDR2 is SMNVEV (reference sequence). The CDR3 loop spans 15 amino acids. Trimming removed 4 bases from V and 1 base from J, with 13 bases in between. This chain's CDR3 is CASSYYSPGNTEAFF. CDR3 DNA sequence: TGTGCCAGCAGTTACTACAGCCCAGGGAACACTGAAGCTTTCTTT.

V and J are TRBV5-6 and TRBJ2-2; perhaps TRBD2 as D (6 bases). The CDR3 spans 15 residues. In germline, CDR1 is SGHDT, CDR2 YYEEEE. Trimming took 4 bases from V and 5 from J, leaving 15 bases between them. CDR3 sequence: CASSRPGGWTGELFF. The CDR3 DNA sequence: TGTGCCAGCAGCCGCCCCGGAGGGTGGACCGGGGAGCTGTTTTTT.

The rearrangement links TRBV2 to TRBJ1-3; D unresolved. This CDR3 is built from 13 residues. Trimming cost V 5 bases and J 8 bases, with 13 bases left between them. CDR1 is SNHLY and CDR2 is FYNNEI in the germline V gene. CDR3 DNA: TGTGCCAGCAGTTGGGAGACAATAGACACCATATATTTT. Residues: CASSWETIDTIYF.

The CDR3 region has the DNA TGCGCCAGCAGCTGGGGACTAGCGGGTCTCTACAATGAGCAGTTCTTC. Protein: CASSWGLAGLYNEQFF. The V and J genes are TRBV5-1 and TRBJ2-1; TRBD2 matches 12 bases. The ends lost 3 bases at V and 3 bases at J; junction bases unmatched: 4. The CDR3 sequence is 16 residues long. From germline, CDR1 is SGHRS and CDR2 YFSETQ. Using reference TRBV5-1 and TRBJ2-1 for the parts outside the CDR3, the full variable domain is KAGVTQTPRYLIKTRGQQVTLSCSPISGHRSVSWYQQTPGQGLQFLFEYFSETQRNKGNFPGRFSGRQFSNSRSEMNVSTLELGDSALYLCASSWGLAGLYNEQFFGPGTRLTVL.

The chain employs TRBV14 and TRBJ1-3; D is unclear. The CDR3 loop spans 14 amino acids. The V gene's germline CDR1 is SGHDN and CDR2 FVKESK. Trimming cost V 5 bases and J 4 bases, with 12 bases left between them. The CDR3 here is CASSLLHSGNTIYF. CDR3 nucleotide sequence: TGTGCCAGCAGCTTACTGCATAGCGGAAACACCATATATTTT.

This sequence joins TRBV1 and TRBJ2-7. TRBV1 is described as a pseudogene. The CDR3 has 15 amino acids. The CDR3 region has the DNA TGCACCAGCAGCCCACCACCAAGTATAGGATACGAGCAGTACTTC. Residues: CTSSPPPSIGYEQYF.

The chain joins TRBV6-5 to TRBJ2-7; D gene unclear. Germline V gene sequence: CDR1 MNHEY, CDR2 SVGAGI. The CDR3 sequence is 12 residues long. V was pared by 4 bases and J by 6 bases, with 10 bases between. DNA for the CDR3: TGTGCCAGCAGTTCAAGAAGTTCCGAGCAGTACTTC. Amino acids: CASSSRSSEQYF.

The chain combines TRBV5-6 with TRBJ1-2; 9 positions agree with TRBD1. Germline V gene lookup returns CDR1 SGHDT and CDR2 YYEEEE. The J segment lost 8 bases and the V segment lost 4 bases, leaving 12 bases of the junction unmatched. The CDR3 has 15 residues. The CDR3 protein is CASSPTTGTGRGYTF. Written as DNA, the CDR3 is TGTGCCAGCAGCCCCACCACCGGGACAGGGAGGGGCTACACCTTC. The whole variable domain, filled in from reference TRBV5-6 and TRBJ1-2, reads DAGVTQSPTHLIKTRGQQVTLRCSPKSGHDTVSWYQQALGQGPQFIFQYYEEEERQRGNFPDRFSGHQFPNYSSELNVNALLLGDSALYLCASSPTTGTGRGYTFGSGTRLTVV.

Turning to this clone: It may be a read error: a sequence one base away is much more abundant. V and J are TRBV6-5 and TRBJ1-2; D unclear. Looked up from germline, CDR1 is MNHEY and CDR2 is SVGAGI. This CDR3 is 13 amino acids long. The CDR3 DNA is TGTGCCAGCAGGAATGACCCTAACTATGGCTACGCCTTC. Protein product: CASRNDPNYGYAF.

The chain couples TRBV4-1 to TRBJ1-4; unclear D gene. With 5 bases removed from V and 4 bases from J, the gap between germline ends came to 11 bases. The germline CDR1 and CDR2 sequences are MGHRA and YSYEKL. CDR3 length equals 14 residues. CDR3 amino acids: CASSSPTRNEKLFF. CDR3 DNA sequence: TGCGCCAGCAGCTCCCCCACTCGTAATGAAAAACTGTTTTTT.

Ten or more counts support this clone. The sample contains more than one DNA sequence encoding this CDR3. This chain uses TRBV28 with TRBJ1-5; 9 bases map to TRBD1. The CDR3 totals 16 residues. After removal of 6 bases from V and 4 bases from J, the junction contained 10 bases not matched to a gene. Germline V lookup: CDR1 MDHEN, CDR2 SYDVKM. The chain's CDR3 is CASSLSGTGSNQPQHF. In nucleotides, the CDR3 is TGTGCCAGCAGCCTAAGTGGGACAGGGAGTAATCAGCCCCAGCATTTT.

The chain links TRBV7-8 to TRBJ1-5, with TRBD1 matching 11 bases. Trimming removed 5 bases from V and 11 bases from J; junction bases left unmatched: 11. CDR1 and CDR2 from the germline V gene are SGHVS and FQNEAQ. The CDR3 has 15 residues. CDR3 DNA sequence: TGTGCCAGCAGCATGGGGACAGGGGGGGGTAGGGCCCAGCATTTT. This translates into CASSMGTGGGRAQHF. Supplemented by reference TRBV7-8 and TRBJ1-5, the full variable domain reads GAGVSQSPRYKVAKRGQDVALRCDPISGHVSLFWYQQALGQGPEFLTYFQNEAQLDKSGLPSDRFFAERPEGSVSTLKIQRTQQEDSAVYLCASSMGTGGGRAQHFGDGTRLSIL.

This rearrangement joins TRBV28 to TRBJ2-7; D could derive from TRBD1 or TRBD2 (5 bases each). Per the germline V gene, CDR1 is MDHEN and CDR2 is SYDVKM. The V gene lost 5 bases and the J gene lost 0 bases, with 14 bases spanning the gap. The CDR3 is 15 amino acids. The CDR3 DNA is TGTGCCAGCAGTCCACGGGACCTCAGCTCCTACGAGCAGTACTTC. Its protein product is CASSPRDLSSYEQYF.

The chain couples TRBV25-1 to TRBJ2-7; D call uncertain. Germline V gene lookup returns CDR1 MGHDK and CDR2 SYGVNS. The V end was cut by 3 bases, the J end by 2 bases, with 14 bases between. The CDR3 spans 15 residues. CDR3 nucleotide sequence: TGTGCCAGCAGTGATCCGAGGAGTACCCCCTACGAGCAGTACTTC. It codes for CASSDPRSTPYEQYF.